Listed below are T cell receptor beta chains from one sample, sequenced in a study of T cell repertoires in cytomegalovirus infection. One entry per CDR3 protein, called by TCRdb with MiXCR from the reads. The sample shows 65,000 to 85,000 distinct CDR3 sequences, less than 30% of them seen only once. Their cognate antigens are unknown. The specimen comprised CD8+ T cells from cultured PBMCs, sampled from culture after CMV antigen stimulation. The receptors here all came from a human donor in good health (CMV status not recorded). Some clones in this sample may be carry-over from other donors' samples. CDR3s include the opening cysteine and the closing phenylalanine or tryptophan. Fields, in order: V gene, CDR3 length, J gene, CDR3 protein.

>TRBV12-3/TRBV12-4|13|TRBJ2-7
CASSLGLVAEQYF
>TRBV2|14|TRBJ1-1
CASSEGTENTEAFF
>TRBV29-1|14|TRBJ2-7
CSAYIAGGGYEQYF
>TRBV27|12|TRBJ2-7
CASSFGVGEQYF
>TRBV18|13|TRBJ1-1
CASSPGGSTEAFF
>TRBV10-3|16|TRBJ1-1
CAISDPNRGIDTEAFF
>TRBV7-9|12|TRBJ1-2
CASSQGTYGYTF
>TRBV18|14|TRBJ2-1
CASSLNTGGNEQFF
>TRBV7-2|15|TRBJ2-7
CASSLPLDSPLEQYF
>TRBV7-6|16|TRBJ2-7
CASSSQTSGPSYEQYF
>TRBV12-3/TRBV12-4|15|TRBJ2-3
CASSPRDTNTDTQYF
>TRBV28|14|TRBJ2-7
CASSYVAAAYEQYF
>TRBV27|14|TRBJ1-5
CASSFRGSNQPQHF
>TRBV3-1|12|TRBJ2-2
CASSQTTGELFF
>TRBV11-2|13|TRBJ1-6
CATSESYNSPLHF
>TRBV11-2|16|TRBJ2-7
CASSSPSPGQMDEQYF
>TRBV6-1|10|TRBJ2-2
CASNGGELFF
>TRBV4-3|17|TRBJ2-7
CASSQDLGRGIFHKQYF
>TRBV2|14|TRBJ2-5
CATRLPTNQETQYF
>TRBV28|15|TRBJ2-7
CASSFVTDFLGEKYF
>TRBV6-1|15|TRBJ2-6
CASKTPPSGANVLTF
>TRBV19|13|TRBJ1-4
CASKVSTNEKLFF
>TRBV11-3|14|TRBJ1-1
CASSISRSAAPAFF
>TRBV7-6|15|TRBJ2-3
CASSLRAAYTDTQYF
>TRBV5-6|14|TRBJ2-1
CASEWASGNNEQFF
>TRBV7-6|13|TRBJ1-1
CASSSGGRSEAFF
>TRBV12-3/TRBV12-4|13|TRBJ2-1
CASSLGHSNEQFF
>TRBV27|15|TRBJ2-7
CASSPQGLVVYEQYF